These 18 T cell receptor beta chains came from one sample sequenced in a study of CD8+ T cells in alopecia areata. Investigators isolated RNA and reverse transcribed it into cDNA to act as the sequencing template. The table came from immunoSEQ multiplex PCR; TCRdb's copy has only in-frame clones and leaves some out. The sample yields approximately 130,000 clones, about 59% seen once. Treatment reported: oral pan-JAK inhibitor, 5-10 mg twice daily. The sequences come from CD4+ T cells sorted from blood, collected at week 4, from a patient treated with tofacitinib. Receptors originate from a human donor with alopecia areata.

This clone turned up a few times. The same CDR3 can be traced to other DNA sequences in this sample. The chain has TRBV19 and TRBJ2-5; D uncertain. Germline V lookup: CDR1 LNHDA, CDR2 SQIVND (reference sequence). Trimming shortened V by 1 base and J by 3 bases, and 6 bases separated the two germline ends. This CDR3 comprises 13 residues. In nucleotides, the CDR3 is TGTGCCAGTAGTATAGGGGAAGAAGAGACCCAGTACTTC. Translation gives CASSIGEEETQYF.

The rearrangement links TRBV14 to TRBJ2-1, with a possible D match to TRBD1 (5 bases). Trimming pared 0 bases from V and 2 bases from J, leaving 11 bases between. The CDR3 has 16 residues. Germline-derived CDR1 and CDR2 are SGHDN and FVKESK. The CDR3 is CASSQDPGKTYNEQFF. The CDR3 DNA is TGTGCCAGCAGCCAAGATCCAGGGAAGACCTACAATGAGCAGTTCTTC.

This chain uses TRBV14 with TRBJ2-7; 11 bases fit TRBD2. This CDR3 comprises 16 residues. Unmatched junction bases numbered 9, after V lost 5 bases and J lost 3 bases. Germline V gene lookup returns CDR1 SGHDN and CDR2 FVKESK. The CDR3 loop reads CASSETGLAALYEQYF. The CDR3 coding sequence is TGTGCCAGCAGCGAAACGGGACTAGCGGCACTCTACGAGCAGTACTTC.

The V gene is TRBV4-3, the J gene TRBJ2-7, with TRBD1 identical over 7 bases. The CDR3 has 14 residues. CDR1 is LGHNA and CDR2 is YSLEER in the germline V gene. With V trimmed by 4 bases and J by 4 bases, 7 bases remained unmatched. DNA of the CDR3: TGCGCCAGCAGCCGCAGACAGGGTCAGTACGAGCAGTACTTC. This encodes CASSRRQGQYEQYF.

The genes are TRBV2 and TRBJ2-1, with 8 nucleotides matching TRBD2. This CDR3 region has 15 residues. Germline lookup yields CDR1 SNHLY and CDR2 FYNNEI. V lost 2 bases to trimming and J lost 2 bases; unmatched junction nucleotides: 2. The CDR3, as DNA: TGTGCCAGCAGTGAATTAGCGGGGCCCTACAATGAGCAGTTCTTC. It is translated as CASSELAGPYNEQFF. Together with reference TRBV2 and TRBJ2-1, the CDR3 gives the full variable domain: EPEVTQTPSHQVTQMGQEVILRCVPISNHLYFYWYRQILGQKVEFLVSFYNNEISEKSEIFDDQFSVERPDGSNFTLKIRSTKLEDSAMYFCASSELAGPYNEQFFGPGTRLTVL.

J is TRBJ2-3 and V is TRBV7-2; D remains unclear. CDR1 is SGHTA, CDR2 FQGNSA, per germline. This CDR3 region has 15 residues. Trimming shortened V by 3 bases and J by 6 bases, and 16 bases separated the two germline ends. CDR3 nucleotide sequence: TGTGCCAGCAGCTTGTGGCAGGTGGAAGAGGATACGCAGTATTTT. This encodes CASSLWQVEEDTQYF.

V gene TRBV14 combines with J gene TRBJ2-3; D remains unclear. Germline V gene sequence: CDR1 SGHDN, CDR2 FVKESK. Trimming stripped 1 base from V and 4 bases from J, with 6 bases between. The CDR3 consists of 13 residues. The CDR3 nucleotides are TGTGCCAGCAGCCAAGGGGTCGCAGATACGCAGTATTTT. It encodes CASSQGVADTQYF.

The chain has TRBV18 and TRBJ2-6; TRBD1 might be the D (6 bases). The V gene lost 6 bases and the J gene lost 2 bases, with 11 bases spanning the gap. The CDR3 is made up of 15 amino acids. Per the germline V gene, CDR1 is KGHSH and CDR2 is LQKENI. CDR3 bases: TGTGCCAGCTCGCAAACAGGGACTGGGGCCAACGTCCTGACTTTC. This translates into CASSQTGTGANVLTF.

The genes are TRBV27 and TRBJ1-6, with 7 bases matching TRBD1. Germline V lookup: CDR1 MNHEY, CDR2 SMNVEV (reference sequence). The CDR3 is 15 amino acids. The V gene end was trimmed by 8 bases and the J gene end by 6 bases; junction bases not matched to a gene: 10. CDR3 residues: CASGLLGQFNSPLHF. CDR3 DNA: TGTGCCAGCGGCTTGTTGGGACAGTTTAATTCACCCCTCCACTTT.

The chain employs TRBV4-1 and TRBJ2-3, with D possibly matching TRBD2 (5 bases). V shed 3 bases and J shed 8 bases, with 12 bases lying between them. CDR3 length: 13 residues. Germline V gene data show CDR1 as MGHRA and CDR2 as YSYEKL. The CDR3 sequence is CASSQASGSTQYF. The CDR3 DNA sequence: TGCGCCAGCAGCCAGGCTTCGGGAAGTACGCAGTATTTT.

V usage is TRBV10-3 and J usage is TRBJ2-5; 12 bases are shared with TRBD2. V shed 3 bases and J 5 bases; nucleotides not matched to a gene: 4. From germline, CDR1 is ENHRY and CDR2 SYGVKD. This CDR3 is built from 15 residues. This CDR3 reads CAISDLAGGPETQYF. The CDR3 DNA reads as TGTGCCATCAGTGACCTAGCGGGAGGGCCGGAGACCCAGTACTTC.

The genes are TRBV19 and TRBJ2-3; the D gene is possibly TRBD2 (5 bases). The germline V and J ends were trimmed by 9 bases and 3 bases, with 16 bases remaining between them. CDR1 and CDR2 from the germline V gene are LNHDA and SQIVND (reference sequence). The CDR3 covers 14 residues. CDR3 sequence (DNA): TGTGCCAGCCGTAGGGAGCTAGCAACAGATACGCAGTATTTT. Amino acid sequence: CASRRELATDTQYF.

The chain uses TRBV29-1 and TRBJ2-7; 8 bases are a match to TRBD1. CDR3 size: 12 residues. J gave up 2 bases and V 7 bases, and 4 bases lay outside the gene matches. Germline loops: CDR1 SQVTM, CDR2 ANQGSEA. CDR3 protein: CSAGQGTYEQYF. CDR3 in DNA: TGCAGCGCAGGACAGGGAACCTACGAGCAGTACTTC.

This clone was recorded a few times. The gene calls are TRBV28 and TRBJ2-5; TRBD2 agrees at 8 bases. The V gene's germline CDR1 is MDHEN and CDR2 SYDVKM. There are 14 residues in the CDR3. Germline trimming cut 2 bases from V and 1 base from J; bases unmatched to any gene: 0. The DNA of the CDR3 is TGTGCCAGCAGTTTAGCGGGAGGCCAAGAGACCCAGTACTTC. It codes for CASSLAGGQETQYF.

This chain joins TRBV10-3 and TRBJ1-2; TRBD1 is a possible D gene (5 bases). This CDR3 is 12 amino acids long. V was pared by 3 bases and J by 4 bases, with 6 bases between. Germline CDR1 is ENHRY and CDR2 is SYGVKD. CDR3 amino acids: CAISDGAYGYTF. The CDR3 DNA reads TGTGCCATCAGTGATGGGGCCTATGGCTACACCTTC.

J is TRBJ2-4 and V is TRBV10-3, with a weak D call TRBD2 (6 bases). Trimming removed 11 bases at V and 4 bases at J, with 18 bases between. Germline lookup yields CDR1 ENHRY and CDR2 SYGVKD. This CDR3 spans 14 amino acids. This chain's CDR3 is CAVAEPGTKNIQYF. The CDR3 region has the DNA TGTGCCGTAGCCGAGCCAGGGACTAAAAACATTCAGTACTTC.

The chain is built from TRBV7-2 and TRBJ2-7; 7 bases map to TRBD2. Germline assignment: CDR1 SGHTA and CDR2 FQGNSA. This CDR3 is 14 amino acids long. V lost 4 bases to trimming and J lost 3 bases; unmatched junction nucleotides: 6. CDR3 nucleotide sequence: TGTGCCAGCAGCTCCCAGCGGGGTAGCTACGAGCAGTACTTC. Amino acids: CASSSQRGSYEQYF.

The V and J genes are TRBV5-6 and TRBJ2-7; 7 nucleotides agree with TRBD1. Trimming removed 4 bases from V and 3 bases from J; junction bases left unmatched: 4. This CDR3 is 13 amino acids long. Looked up from germline, CDR1 is SGHDT and CDR2 is YYEEEE. The CDR3 DNA sequence: TGTGCCAGCAGCACGGGGACAGTCTACGAGCAGTACTTC. Translated, it gives CASSTGTVYEQYF.